Presented here are 7 T cell receptor beta chains from one specimen sequenced in a study of identical twins. TCRdb processed the 5' RACE reads anew with MiXCR; each CDR3 protein has one entry. The sample includes about 470,000 distinct CDR3 sequences, 20% to 30% of them seen just once. The data also belong to a second study, concerning T cells expressing NK-cell markers.

Input material: CD4+ T cells sorted from blood. These receptors came from a young woman in good health.

This clonotype occurred a few times. The chain employs TRBV14 and TRBJ2-1; D may be TRBD2 (6 bases). The CDR3 has 16 amino acids. V was clipped by 4 bases and J by 6 bases, with 19 bases between them. Looked up from germline, CDR1 is SGHDN and CDR2 is FVKESK. The CDR3 sequence: CASSPVASETRNEQFF. In nucleotides, the CDR3 is TGTGCCAGCAGCCCCGTCGCTAGCGAGACACGCAATGAGCAGTTCTTC.

The V gene is TRBV4-3, the J gene TRBJ2-1; 7 bases agree with TRBD1. The germline CDR1 and CDR2 sequences are LGHNA and YSLEER. The CDR3 is made up of 15 amino acids. V dropped 1 base and J dropped 5; count of bases not matched to a gene: 5. The CDR3 DNA reads as TGCGCCAGCAGCCAAGTCGACAGGGAGAACAATGAGCAGTTCTTC. Translated, it gives CASSQVDRENNEQFF.

This clonotype was observed a handful of times. This rearrangement joins TRBV6-1 to TRBJ2-3; no clear D. Germline V gene data show CDR1 as MNHNS and CDR2 as SASEGT. The CDR3 is 16 amino acids. V lost 2 bases and J 1 base, leaving 13 bases between the germline ends. The CDR3 nucleotides read TGTGCCAGCAGTGAAAGACACTTCGGAGGCACAGATACGCAGTATTTT. This codes for CASSERHFGGTDTQYF.

The sample holds a few counts of this clonotype. The chain joins TRBV5-4 to TRBJ2-7; the match to TRBD2 covers 9 bases. The CDR3 is 16 residues long. The V gene's germline CDR1 is SGHNT and CDR2 YYREEE (reference sequence). Losses at the gene ends were 2 bases for V and 3 bases for J; bases not matched to a gene: 9. This CDR3 is CASSFGISGGLYEQYF. CDR3 nucleotides: TGTGCCAGCAGCTTTGGGATTAGCGGGGGCCTCTACGAGCAGTACTTC.

The genes are TRBV12-3 or TRBV12-4 and TRBJ2-5; TRBD1 agrees at 7 bases. This CDR3 contains 14 residues. V trimming: 3 bases; J trimming: 4 bases; junction bases outside the gene matches: 5. CDR3 amino acids: CASSFTGAPETQYF. CDR3 coding DNA: TGTGCCAGCAGTTTTACAGGGGCCCCAGAGACCCAGTACTTC.

This clonotype was seen a few times. The chain uses TRBV7-3 and TRBJ1-1; no clear D gene. Germline V gene data show CDR1 as SGHTA and CDR2 as FQGTGA. The V end was cut by 2 bases, the J end by 5 bases, with 15 bases between. The CDR3 has 15 amino acids. The CDR3 bases are TGTGCCAGCAGCTTATCCAACGGTCCCGGAACTGAAGCTTTCTTT. Amino acids: CASSLSNGPGTEAFF.

The chain links TRBV2 to TRBJ2-3, with D possibly matching TRBD2 (5 bases). The germline V gene encodes CDR1 SNHLY and CDR2 FYNNEI. V lost 3 bases and J lost 6, with 10 bases in between. CDR3 length: 13 amino acids. The CDR3 reads CASSDRGSDTQYF. The CDR3 DNA sequence: TGTGCCAGCAGTGATCGGGGTTCCGATACGCAGTATTTT.